These T cell receptor beta chains were read from a single sample in a study of OX40 agonist ivuxolimab in advanced cancers. This table comes from immunoSEQ multiplex PCR, and its TCRdb copy is limited to in-frame clones, with some not included. Of nearly 20,000 clones in the sample, around 82% were seen once. Sequenced here: CD4+ or CD8+ T cells sorted from blood, sampled in a trial of the OX40 agonist ivuxolimab. Source of these receptors: an adult with an advanced solid tumor such as melanoma, head and neck, liver or kidney cancer. CDR3s include the opening cysteine and the closing phenylalanine or tryptophan. The D gene is left open where the match is weak. For some rows the clone size is stated as once, few or many, or as a class when expanded; others skip it.

-,TRBV19,-,TRBJ1-1,CASSTSTVDAEAFF,TGTGCCAGTAGTACATCGACAGTAGACGCTGAAGCTTTCTTT
-,TRBV29-1,-,TRBJ1-1,CSVLQLNTEAFF,TGCAGCGTTTTACAGTTGAACACTGAAGCTTTCTTT
-,TRBV7-8,TRBD2,TRBJ2-3,CASSLSSSGSSTDTQYF,TGTGCCAGCAGCTTGAGCTCTAGCGGATCTAGCACAGATACGCAGTATTTT
few,TRBV2,-,TRBJ2-4,CASSPAGAKNIQYF,TGTGCCAGCAGCCCCGCGGGGGCCAAAAACATTCAGTACTTC
-,TRBV18,TRBD1,TRBJ1-5,CASSPLRGQDQPQHF,TGTGCCAGCTCACCACTTAGGGGGCAAGATCAGCCCCAGCATTTT
-,TRBV4-1,-,TRBJ1-1,CASSQRDSQNTEAFF,TGCGCCAGCAGCCAGCGAGACAGCCAGAACACTGAAGCTTTCTTT
-,TRBV27,TRBD2,TRBJ2-7,CASSFSGLAGAGEQYF,TGTGCCAGCAGTTTCTCGGGACTAGCGGGAGCTGGCGAGCAGTACTTC
-,TRBV19,-,TRBJ2-7,CASSWRAGGSYEQYF,TGTGCCAGTTCCTGGAGGGCAGGGGGGTCCTACGAGCAGTACTTC
-,TRBV11-3,-,TRBJ2-2,CASSLAVGWELFF,TGTGCCAGCAGCTTAGCTGTGGGCTGGGAGCTGTTTTTT
-,TRBV9,TRBD2,TRBJ2-1,CASSPGLAQYNEQFF,TGTGCCAGCAGCCCGGGACTAGCCCAATACAATGAGCAGTTCTTC
-,TRBV5-1,TRBD2,TRBJ2-7,CASSLAEREDPYEQYF,TGCGCCAGCAGCTTGGCCGAGCGGGAGGACCCGTACGAGCAGTACTTC
-,TRBV11-2,-,TRBJ2-7,CASSFLTGPYEQYF,TGTGCCAGCAGCTTCCTGACAGGTCCCTACGAGCAGTACTTC
-,TRBV27,TRBD1,TRBJ2-1,CASSFWTGGNEQFF,TGTGCCAGCAGTTTTTGGACAGGGGGCAATGAGCAGTTCTTC
-,TRBV14,-,TRBJ1-1,CASSPGQYNTEAFF,TGTGCCAGCAGCCCCGGACAGTACAACACTGAAGCTTTCTTT
-,TRBV20-1,-,TRBJ1-2,CSAFNYGYTF,TGCAGTGCGTTTAACTATGGCTACACCTTC
-,TRBV7-8,-,TRBJ1-4,CASSLRGWWQTDEKLFF,TGTGCCAGCAGCTTAAGGGGTTGGTGGCAAACCGATGAAAAACTGTTTTTT
-,TRBV5-6,TRBD1,TRBJ2-7,CASSGDRGHEQYF,TGTGCCAGCAGCGGAGACAGGGGCCACGAGCAGTACTTC
-,TRBV28,-,TRBJ1-5,CASSPLQGSNQPQHF,TGTGCCAGCAGCCCTCTCCAAGGTAGCAATCAGCCCCAGCATTTT
-,TRBV5-6,-,TRBJ1-2,CASSLVPAGYTF,TGTGCCAGCAGCTTGGTTCCTGCTGGCTACACCTTC
-,TRBV28,-,TRBJ1-2,CASSRDSYGYTF,TGTGCCAGCAGTCGCGACAGTTATGGCTACACCTTC
once,TRBV27,-,TRBJ1-2,CASSSGLYGYTF,TGTGCCAGCAGTTCGGGATTATATGGCTACACCTTC
-,TRBV7-6,TRBD2,TRBJ2-1,CASSLSPSGRAGEQFF,TGTGCCAGCAGCTTATCGCCTAGCGGGAGGGCAGGGGAGCAGTTCTTC
-,TRBV9,TRBD1,TRBJ2-5,CASSAGIEGQGKGETQYF,TGTGCCAGCAGCGCGGGTATAGAGGGACAGGGTAAGGGAGAGACCCAGTACTTC
-,TRBV28,TRBD1,TRBJ2-3,CASTRTGTGSLTDTQYF,TGTGCCAGCACTCGAACCGGGACAGGTTCCCTGACAGATACGCAGTATTTT
-,TRBV19,TRBD1,TRBJ1-1,CASVTGMNTEAFF,TGTGCCAGCGTGACAGGGATGAACACTGAAGCTTTCTTT
-,TRBV27,TRBD1,TRBJ2-7,CASSSGTGGGEQYF,TGTGCCAGCAGTTCCGGGACAGGGGGAGGCGAGCAGTACTTC
-,TRBV7-3,-,TRBJ2-1,CASSLYGSSRDPPYNEQFF,TGTGCCAGCAGCTTATATGGATCTAGCAGAGACCCACCCTACAATGAGCAGTTCTTC
once,TRBV6-5,-,TRBJ2-5,CASSHPSGQSETQYF,TGTGCCAGCAGCCACCCATCTGGACAGTCCGAGACCCAGTACTTC
once,TRBV4-3,-,TRBJ1-3,CASSQQLISSSGNTIYF,TGCGCCAGCAGCCAACAGCTGATTTCGAGCTCTGGAAACACCATATATTTT
few,TRBV27,-,TRBJ1-2,CASRPTGFRYGYTF,TGTGCCAGCAGACCTACAGGGTTTCGGTATGGCTACACCTTC
-,TRBV6-4,TRBD2,TRBJ2-2,CASSDIAGGNTGELFF,TGTGCCAGCAGTGATATAGCGGGAGGGAACACCGGGGAGCTGTTTTTT
-,TRBV14,-,TRBJ1-1,CASSQDFLASFEAFF,TGTGCCAGCAGCCAAGATTTTTTGGCGAGCTTTGAAGCTTTCTTT
-,TRBV9,TRBD2,TRBJ2-3,CASSATSGGGRDTQYF,TGTGCCAGCAGCGCGACTAGCGGGGGAGGGAGAGATACGCAGTATTTT
-,TRBV29-1,-,TRBJ1-1,CSVVVNTEAFF,TGCAGCGTTGTTGTGAACACTGAAGCTTTCTTT
-,TRBV9,-,TRBJ1-2,CASSPESGSNYGYTF,TGTGCCAGCAGCCCGGAGTCAGGCTCTAACTATGGCTACACCTTC
-,TRBV2,-,TRBJ2-2,CASAMGTNTGELFF,TGTGCCAGCGCAATGGGCACGAACACCGGGGAGCTGTTTTTT
-,TRBV30,TRBD1,TRBJ1-5,CAWSATGGAQPQHF,TGTGCCTGGAGTGCTACAGGGGGCGCGCAGCCCCAGCATTTT
-,TRBV6-5,-,TRBJ1-4,CASSYNEKLFF,TGTGCCAGCAGTTACAATGAAAAACTGTTTTTT
-,TRBV4-1,-,TRBJ1-3,CASSQEAGASGNTIYF,TGCGCCAGCAGCCAAGAGGCCGGCGCTAGTGGAAACACCATATATTTT
few,TRBV6-4,-,TRBJ2-1,CASSEGETHEQFF,TGTGCCAGCAGTGAAGGGGAGACTCATGAGCAGTTCTTC
-,TRBV9,-,TRBJ1-1,CASSPQGGWTEAFF,TGTGCCAGCAGCCCACAGGGAGGGTGGACTGAAGCTTTCTTT
once,TRBV5-1,TRBD1,TRBJ2-7,CASSLNRGPRSYEQYF,TGCGCCAGCAGCTTAAACAGGGGCCCGCGATCCTACGAGCAGTACTTC
-,TRBV27,-,TRBJ1-1,CASSLGTMNTEAFF,TGTGCCAGCAGTTTAGGGACAATGAACACTGAAGCTTTCTTT
-,TRBV28,TRBD1,TRBJ2-3,CASSTFLQGAVLGTDTQYF,TGTGCCAGCAGTACCTTCCTACAGGGGGCTGTACTCGGCACAGATACGCAGTATTTT
-,TRBV5-4,-,TRBJ2-3,CASSHYTDTQYF,TGTGCCAGCAGCCATTACACAGATACGCAGTATTTT